A selection of T cell receptor beta chains follows, all from one sample in a study of radiotherapy plus CTLA-4 blockade in lung cancer. Clones were read by immunoSEQ multiplex PCR, and TCRdb kept only the in-frame ones, dropping some. The sample holds tens of thousands of clones, approximately 76% seen once. The specimen comprised peripheral blood, sampled from a patient treated with radiotherapy plus ipilimumab. The source is a human donor with non-small cell lung cancer who had stable disease on radiotherapy plus ipilimumab. Both conserved end residues are part of each CDR3. D genes are given only for firm matches. Some rows mark clone size as missing; the rest say once, few, many or name a class of expanded clone.

v_gene,d_gene,abundance,j_gene,CDR3aa,CDR3nt
TRBV7-8,TRBD1,.,TRBJ1-2,CASSQGQGDGYTF,TGTGCCAGCAGCCAAGGACAGGGAGATGGCTACACCTTC
TRBV27,TRBD1,.,TRBJ2-3,CASSKGQGGADTQYF,TGTGCCAGCAGCAAGGGACAGGGAGGAGCAGATACGCAGTATTTT
TRBV5-6,.,once,TRBJ2-3,CASSLLGPDVRGTQYF,TGTGCCAGCAGCTTATTGGGACCCGATGTCAGGGGTACGCAGTATTTT
TRBV7-2,.,.,TRBJ1-2,CASSTLTRGPYGYTF,TGTGCCAGCAGCACCCTGACACGCGGACCTTATGGCTACACCTTC
TRBV27,TRBD1,.,TRBJ2-7,CASKTGTGNYEQYF,TGTGCCAGCAAGACCGGGACAGGGAACTACGAGCAGTACTTC
TRBV19,.,.,TRBJ1-4,CASTLRYNEKLFF,TGTGCCAGTACCCTCAGGTATAATGAAAAACTGTTTTTT
TRBV5-1,.,many,TRBJ2-2,CASSLAPTGELFF,TGCGCCAGCAGCTTGGCCCCTACCGGGGAGCTGTTTTTT
TRBV4-3,.,.,TRBJ2-4,CASSQGTNREPHF,TGCGCCAGCAGCCAAGGAACCAACAGGGAGCCGCACTTC
TRBV2,.,few,TRBJ2-5,CASMTPVGDEETQYF,TGTGCCAGCATGACTCCGGTGGGGGATGAAGAGACCCAGTACTTC
TRBV11-3,.,once,TRBJ1-5,CASSFKGHGRASSPNQPQHF,TGTGCCAGCAGCTTCAAGGGACACGGACGGGCCAGTTCCCCCAATCAGCCCCAGCATTTT
TRBV4-1,.,.,TRBJ1-3,CASSQEQGRRNTIYF,TGCGCCAGCAGCCAAGAACAGGGCAGACGAAACACCATATATTTT
TRBV25-1,.,.,TRBJ1-2,CASSVRGNYGYTF,TGTGCCAGCAGTGTGAGGGGGAACTATGGCTACACCTTC
TRBV6-4,TRBD1,.,TRBJ2-1,CASSDSGTGSYNEQFF,TGTGCCAGCAGTGACTCTGGGACAGGGAGCTACAATGAGCAGTTCTTC
TRBV7-3,.,.,TRBJ2-2,CASSDLRAANTGELFF,TGTGCCAGCAGCGACCTAAGGGCAGCGAACACCGGGGAGCTGTTTTTT
TRBV19,.,.,TRBJ2-4,CASTTGDIQYF,TGTGCCAGTACCACGGGGGACATTCAGTACTTC
TRBV13,.,few,TRBJ1-2,CATSAGPGGGYGYTF,TGCGCCACCAGCGCGGGACCGGGGGGGGGCTATGGCTACACCTTC
TRBV27,.,.,TRBJ1-2,CASSELGGYGYTF,TGTGCCAGCAGCGAACTCGGGGGCTATGGCTACACCTTC
TRBV5-1,.,.,TRBJ2-3,CASSSLGGGTDTQYF,TGCGCCAGCAGCTCACTCGGGGGTGGGACAGATACGCAGTATTTT
TRBV29-1,.,.,TRBJ1-1,CSVEDIPGTTEAFF,TGCAGCGTTGAAGATATCCCAGGCACCACTGAAGCTTTCTTT
TRBV5-4,TRBD1,.,TRBJ2-2,CATAGTGGNTGELFF,TGTGCCACTGCCGGGACAGGGGGCAACACCGGGGAGCTGTTTTTT
TRBV5-4,.,.,TRBJ2-7,CASSLAGAFSYEQYF,TGTGCCAGCAGCTTGGCCGGTGCGTTCTCCTACGAGCAGTACTTC
TRBV27,TRBD1,.,TRBJ1-1,CASSVGTANTEAFF,TGTGCCAGCAGTGTCGGGACAGCGAACACTGAAGCTTTCTTT
TRBV9,.,.,TRBJ1-2,CASSPLGGYGYTF,TGTGCCAGCAGCCCACTGGGGGGATATGGCTACACCTTC
TRBV10-3,TRBD1,few,TRBJ1-4,CASSEATGEEEKLFF,TGTGCCAGCAGTGAAGCGACAGGGGAGGAAGAAAAACTGTTTTTT
TRBV4-1,.,.,TRBJ1-1,CASSQDIGGSAFF,TGCGCCAGCAGCCAAGATATCGGGGGTTCGGCTTTCTTT
TRBV28,.,.,TRBJ2-6,CASSLGSAGSGANVLTF,TGTGCCAGCAGTTTGGGCAGTGCGGGCTCTGGGGCCAACGTCCTGACTTTC
TRBV5-1,TRBD2,.,TRBJ2-3,CASSDMTSGVPDTQYF,TGCGCCAGCAGCGATATGACTAGCGGGGTCCCGGATACGCAGTATTTT
TRBV7-8,.,.,TRBJ2-4,CASSLGVGGARAKNIQYF,TGTGCCAGCAGCTTAGGAGTGGGGGGGGCACGAGCCAAAAACATTCAGTACTTC
TRBV18,.,once,TRBJ1-2,CASSPGGTNYGYTF,TGTGCCAGCTCACCGGGGGGGACCAACTATGGCTACACCTTC
TRBV19,.,.,TRBJ1-2,CASSSRAFYGYTF,TGTGCCAGTAGTTCCCGGGCCTTCTATGGCTACACCTTC
TRBV6-5,.,.,TRBJ2-4,CASSENENIQYF,TGTGCCAGCAGTGAAAACGAAAACATTCAGTACTTC
TRBV4-3,.,.,TRBJ1-3,CASSQDLDTRSGNTIYF,TGCGCCAGCAGCCAAGATTTGGACACCCGCTCTGGAAACACCATATATTTT
TRBV6-5,TRBD1,.,TRBJ2-5,CASRTTTGTETQYF,TGTGCCAGCAGAACAACGACAGGGACGGAGACCCAGTACTTC
TRBV6-6,TRBD1,few,TRBJ2-2,CASSGQGSTGELFF,TGTGCCAGCAGTGGACAGGGGAGTACCGGGGAGCTGTTTTTT
TRBV2,.,.,TRBJ2-2,CASSVSGNENTGELFF,TGTGCCAGCAGTGTCTCAGGGAATGAGAACACCGGGGAGCTGTTTTTT
TRBV5-4,.,.,TRBJ1-6,CASSLVTSYNSPLHF,TGTGCCAGCAGCTTAGTGACCTCCTATAATTCACCCCTCCACTTT
TRBV2,.,.,TRBJ1-4,CASSGPGGGEKLFF,TGTGCCAGCAGTGGGCCCGGTGGGGGTGAAAAACTGTTTTTT
TRBV2,.,.,TRBJ1-4,CAARVGPVNEKLFF,TGTGCCGCCCGGGTGGGACCGGTTAATGAAAAACTGTTTTTT
TRBV19,TRBD1,.,TRBJ1-1,CASRPGQGIGNTEAFF,TGTGCCAGTAGGCCGGGACAGGGGATTGGGAACACTGAAGCTTTCTTT
TRBV30,.,.,TRBJ1-1,CAWQQRTEAFF,TGTGCCTGGCAACAGAGGACTGAAGCTTTCTTT
TRBV6-1,.,.,TRBJ2-7,CASTSNTAYEQYF,TGTGCCAGCACCTCCAACACGGCCTACGAGCAGTACTTC